The T cell receptor beta chain under discussion was sequenced for a study of blood T cells in healthy people across ages. Then a second PCR, running about 7 to 11 cycles, was carried out with a sample-barcoded 5' primer and a J-beta primer mix. TCRdb re-derived calls from the 5' RACE reads in MiXCR, one entry per CDR3 protein. The table lists approximately 290,000 distinct CDR3 sequences, less than 30% of them singletons. The receptor's source is a woman between 70 and 85 years old in good health. Sample: blood.

As DNA, the CDR3 is TGTGCCAGTTCAGGGGAGCAGTACTTC. This encodes CASSGEQYF. The chain employs TRBV7-6 and TRBJ2-7; tentatively, D is TRBD1 (5 bases). The CDR3 totals 9 residues. V shed 9 bases and J shed 7 bases, with 7 bases lying between them. Germline V gene sequence: CDR1 SGHVS, CDR2 FNYEAQ.